This T cell receptor beta chain was retrieved from a study of blood T cell repertoires in COVID-19. The CDR3 length is 13 residues. V was pared by 8 bases and J by 8 bases, with 18 bases between. Per the germline V gene, CDR1 is MNHEY and CDR2 is SMNVEV (reference sequence). Original analysis: Estimation of nucleated cell counts relied on the amplification of reference gene primers. Using immunoSEQ multiplex PCR, the repertoire was profiled, and TCRdb retains in-frame clones only, with some absent. From that table come the V and J calls and clone size; the DNA was used to work out D and trimming. The sample has roughly 370,000 clones, around nine tenths seen once. Those enrolled, adults aged 18 to 89 years, came from about two dozen US areas.

The chain uses TRBV27 and TRBJ1-2; tentatively, D is TRBD1 (6 bases). The clonotype originates from a woman aged 45-65 years who had recovered from COVID-19. Sequencing was done on a sample of PBMCs or T cells enriched from blood (not recorded which). The CDR3 sequence: CASGRDTLQGYTF. The CDR3 coding sequence is TGTGCCAGCGGGAGGGACACTTTACAGGGCTACACCTTC.